Below are 32 T cell receptor beta chains sequenced from a single sample in a study of blood T cell repertoires in COVID-19. Only in-frame clones appear in the TCRdb table, and some are missing; sequencing was by immunoSEQ multiplex PCR. The data contain approximately 110,000 clones, 75% to 90% of them singletons. The sequenced sample consisted of peripheral blood. The receptor source for this set is an older woman with acute or convalescent COVID-19.

J is TRBJ1-1 and V is TRBV5-1; 9 bases are a match to TRBD1. J lost 5 bases, V lost 3 bases, and 5 bases had no gene match. Germline lookup yields CDR1 SGHRS and CDR2 YFSETQ. The CDR3 totals 14 residues. The CDR3: CASSSRQGGTEAFF. The CDR3 coding sequence is TGCGCCAGCAGCTCTCGACAGGGGGGAACTGAAGCTTTCTTT.

The chain uses TRBV24-1 and TRBJ2-5; TRBD2 is a possible D gene (5 bases). The CDR3 has 13 residues. The V and J ends lost 2 bases and 4 bases respectively, with 7 bases between them. CDR1 and CDR2 from the germline V gene are KGHDR and SFDVKD. In DNA form, the CDR3 reads TGTGCCACCAGTGATTCGACTACAGAGACCCAGTACTTC. This encodes CATSDSTTETQYF.

The chain employs TRBV4-1 and TRBJ1-6, with D hard to call. There are 15 residues in the CDR3. Deletions cut 0 bases from V and 4 bases from J, with 7 bases between. Germline-derived CDR1 and CDR2 are MGHRA and YSYEKL. This CDR3 is CASSQEVQYNSPLHF. The CDR3 DNA reads as TGCGCCAGCAGCCAAGAGGTCCAGTATAATTCACCCCTCCACTTT.

The chain employs TRBV6-5 and TRBJ1-3; TRBD1 aligns across 10 bases. Germline trimming cut 5 bases from V and 4 bases from J; bases unmatched to any gene: 5. CDR1 is MNHEY and CDR2 is SVGAGI in the germline V gene. This CDR3 comprises 15 residues. The CDR3 DNA follows: TGTGCCAGCAGTACCAAGACAGGGGGCGGAAACACCATATATTTT. Encoded protein: CASSTKTGGGNTIYF.

Here the CDR3 reads CASRAGGAIEEKLFF. The CDR3 DNA follows: TGCGCCAGCCGGGCAGGGGGCGCCATTGAAGAAAAACTGTTTTTT. This chain joins TRBV5-1 and TRBJ1-4; 8 bases map to TRBD1. Losses at the gene ends were 7 bases for V and 8 bases for J; bases not matched to a gene: 13. Germline V gene data show CDR1 as SGHRS and CDR2 as YFSETQ. The CDR3 has 15 amino acids.

The chain links TRBV30 to TRBJ2-7; 9 nucleotides align to TRBD1. CDR1 is GTSNPN, CDR2 SVGIG, per germline (reference sequence). V dropped 2 bases and J dropped 3; count of bases not matched to a gene: 8. There are 15 residues in the CDR3. DNA for the CDR3: TGTGCCTGGAGTTCCGACAGGGGGATAGGCTACGAGCAGTACTTC. Amino acids: CAWSSDRGIGYEQYF.

V and J are TRBV20-1 and TRBJ2-5; D may be TRBD2 (7 bases). This CDR3 contains 12 residues. CDR1 and CDR2 from the germline V gene are DFQATT and SNEGSKA (reference sequence). The ends were cut back, 3 bases at V and 7 bases at J, with 12 bases in the middle. This CDR3 is CSASVRGGTQYF. CDR3 sequence (DNA): TGCAGTGCTAGTGTTAGGGGGGGGACCCAGTACTTC.

This clone was found once. This sequence joins TRBV19 and TRBJ2-7; TRBD2 matches at 11 bases. Looked up from germline, CDR1 is LNHDA and CDR2 is SQIVND (reference sequence). Trimming removed 5 bases from V and 0 bases from J; junction bases left unmatched: 6. The CDR3 is 16 residues long. The CDR3 nucleotides are TGTGCCAGTAGTTCCCCTAGCGGGAGGAGCTCCTACGAGCAGTACTTC. Its translation: CASSSPSGRSSYEQYF.

This chain joins TRBV25-1 and TRBJ2-2, with 9 bases that match TRBD1. V shed 6 bases and J 3 bases; nucleotides not matched to a gene: 11. Per the germline V gene, CDR1 is MGHDK and CDR2 is SYGVNS. The CDR3 loop spans 17 amino acids. CDR3 coding DNA: TGTGCCAGCAGCGCCCAGACCGGGACAGGGTACACCGGGGAGCTGTTTTTT. This translates into CASSAQTGTGYTGELFF.

The V and J genes are TRBV19 and TRBJ1-1, with D possibly matching TRBD1 (5 bases). The V gene lost 8 bases and the J gene lost 3 bases, with 16 bases spanning the gap. The germline gives CDR1 LNHDA, CDR2 SQIVND (reference sequence). There are 14 residues in the CDR3. CDR3 nucleotides: TGTGCCAGTCAGACGGATTGGGGGGACACTGAAGCTTTCTTT. This codes for CASQTDWGDTEAFF.

J is TRBJ1-1 and V is TRBV30; 7 positions agree with TRBD1. The J segment lost 1 base and the V segment lost 2 bases, leaving 1 base of the junction unmatched. In germline, CDR1 is GTSNPN, CDR2 SVGIG (reference sequence). The CDR3 runs to 13 residues. DNA of the CDR3: TGTGCCTGGAGTCGACAGGGGAACACTGAAGCTTTCTTT. Protein sequence: CAWSRQGNTEAFF. The full variable domain, with the rest looked up from reference TRBV30 and TRBJ1-1, is SQTIHQWPATLVQPVGSPLSLECTVEGTSNPNLYWYRQAAGRGLQLLFYSVGIGQISSEVPQNLSASRPQDRQFILSSKKLLLSDSGFYLCAWSRQGNTEAFFGQGTRLTVV.

V gene TRBV7-6 combines with J gene TRBJ1-4; TRBD1 might be the D (5 bases). V lost 2 bases and J lost 0, with 10 bases in between. Germline V lookup: CDR1 SGHVS, CDR2 FNYEAQ. CDR3 size: 16 residues. CDR3 sequence (DNA): TGTGCCAGCAGCTTACAGGGAAGAGCAACTAATGAAAAACTGTTTTTT. This encodes CASSLQGRATNEKLFF.

The chain uses TRBV18 and TRBJ2-1, with TRBD2 matching 9 bases. Per germline, CDR1 KGHSH and CDR2 LQKENI. This CDR3 has 16 amino acids. Unmatched junction bases numbered 1, after V lost 1 base and J lost 0 bases. The CDR3 DNA reads as TGTGCCAGCTCACCACTAGCGGGGGTCTCCTACAATGAGCAGTTCTTC. This sequence encodes CASSPLAGVSYNEQFF.

The chain carries TRBV3-1 (or the pseudogene TRBV3-2) and TRBJ1-6; D not resolved. CDR3 size: 15 residues. Trimming removed 4 bases from V and 4 bases from J, with 11 bases in between. Germline V lookup: CDR1 LGHDT, CDR2 YNNKEL (reference sequence). The CDR3 protein is CASSLNNGYNSPLHF. The DNA for the CDR3 is TGTGCCAGCAGCCTCAATAACGGGTATAATTCACCCCTCCACTTT.

V usage is TRBV4-1 and J usage is TRBJ2-6, with 9 bases lining up with TRBD1. This CDR3 is built from 16 residues. Germline V lookup: CDR1 MGHRA, CDR2 YSYEKL. V trimming: 7 bases; J trimming: 1 base; junction bases outside the gene matches: 5. The CDR3 protein is CASTGGQGSGANVLTF. As DNA, the CDR3 is TGCGCCAGCACCGGGGGACAGGGATCTGGGGCCAACGTCCTGACTTTC.

J is TRBJ2-3 and V is TRBV4-1; the match to TRBD2 covers 8 bases. CDR3 length: 14 amino acids. CDR1 and CDR2 from the germline V gene are MGHRA and YSYEKL. V lost 8 bases to trimming and J lost 2 bases; unmatched junction nucleotides: 6. This CDR3 is CASGPREATDTQYF. The DNA of the CDR3 is TGCGCCAGCGGTCCGCGGGAGGCCACAGATACGCAGTATTTT.

The chain couples TRBV9 to TRBJ2-2, with a tentative D call TRBD1 (5 bases). V was shortened by 1 base and J by 3 bases, with 13 bases between the two germline ends. CDR1 and CDR2 (germline): SGDLS, YYNGEE. The CDR3 contains 16 residues. The CDR3 sequence is CASSVPRGYDTGELFF. The CDR3 nucleotides read TGTGCCAGCAGCGTACCAAGGGGCTATGACACCGGGGAGCTGTTTTTT.

The chain joins TRBV29-1 to TRBJ2-1; D might be TRBD2 (5 bases). The CDR3 has 14 amino acids. From germline, CDR1 is SQVTM and CDR2 ANQGSEA. V was clipped by 3 bases and J by 5 bases, with 14 bases between them. CDR3 DNA: TGCAGCGTTGATCACAGCGGCACCGACAATGAGCAGTTCTTC. Translating gives CSVDHSGTDNEQFF.

This chain links TRBV11-3 with TRBJ2-2; 8 positions agree with TRBD1. The trim removed 5 bases at V and 5 bases at J, leaving 4 bases unmatched. CDR3 length: 14 amino acids. Germline V lookup: CDR1 SGHNT, CDR2 YENEEA. This chain's CDR3 is CASSKGQVTGELFF. The CDR3 DNA reads as TGTGCCAGCAGCAAGGGACAGGTTACCGGGGAGCTGTTTTTT. Full variable domain (rest looked up from reference TRBV11-3 and TRBJ2-2): EAGVVQSPRYKIIEKKQPVAFWCNPISGHNTLYWYLQNLGQGPELLIRYENEEAVDDSQLPKDRFSAERLKGVDSTLKIQPAELGDSAVYLCASSKGQVTGELFFGEGSRLTVL.

J is TRBJ1-2 and V is TRBV9; tentatively, D is TRBD1 (6 bases). The germline gives CDR1 SGDLS, CDR2 YYNGEE. CDR3 length: 13 residues. Trimming stripped 0 bases from V and 3 bases from J, with 6 bases between. CDR3 in DNA: TGTGCCAGCAGCGTAGGACAGGACTATGGCTACACCTTC. Translated: CASSVGQDYGYTF.

The V call is TRBV7-3, the J call TRBJ2-1; TRBD2 matches at 9 bases. Trimming removed 1 base from V and 8 bases from J; junction bases left unmatched: 9. The CDR3 runs 16 residues. CDR1 is SGHTA, CDR2 FQGTGA, per germline. This CDR3 is CASSLSPGTSIHEQFF. CDR3 nucleotide sequence: TGTGCCAGCAGCTTAAGCCCCGGGACTAGCATCCATGAGCAGTTCTTC.

CDR3 residues: CASSYAGTSSYEQYF. Here the CDR3 DNA reads TGTGCCAGCAGCTACGCCGGGACTAGCTCCTACGAGCAGTACTTC. The V gene is TRBV3-1 (or the pseudogene TRBV3-2), the J gene TRBJ2-7; 8 nucleotides align to TRBD2. CDR1 and CDR2 (germline): LGHDT, YNNKEL (reference sequence). Losses at the gene ends were 5 bases for V and 0 bases for J; bases not matched to a gene: 6. The CDR3 is 15 amino acids.

The chain joins TRBV19 to TRBJ2-1; D is perhaps TRBD2 (6 bases). The V end was cut by 4 bases, the J end by 0 bases, with 10 bases between. Germline assignment: CDR1 LNHDA and CDR2 SQIVND (reference sequence). The CDR3 runs to 15 residues. The CDR3 reads CASSRGAGSYNEQFF. The CDR3 nucleotides read TGTGCCAGTAGTAGGGGAGCGGGCTCCTACAATGAGCAGTTCTTC. Full variable domain (outside the CDR3, taken from reference TRBV19 and TRBJ2-1): DGGITQSPKYLFRKEGQNVTLSCEQNLNHDAMYWYRQDPGQGLRLIYYSQIVNDFQKGDIAEGYSVSREKKESFPLTVTSAQKNPTAFYLCASSRGAGSYNEQFFGPGTRLTVL.

This chain links TRBV28 with TRBJ1-5, with TRBD1 matching 7 bases. This CDR3 comprises 15 residues. Trimming cost V 10 bases and J 6 bases; bases outside gene matches: 15. Germline loops: CDR1 MDHEN, CDR2 SYDVKM. CDR3 in DNA: TGTGCCACCATCGTTGGAGCAGGGGGAGGTCAGCCCCAGCATTTT. As protein: CATIVGAGGGQPQHF.

The genes are TRBV25-1 and TRBJ2-3; 8 bases are a match to TRBD2. The CDR3 extends over 15 amino acids. With V trimmed by 6 bases and J by 3 bases, 8 bases remained unmatched. Germline CDR1 is MGHDK and CDR2 is SYGVNS. CDR3 loop: CASRSGGAGTDTQYF. The CDR3 bases are TGTGCCAGCAGGTCCGGGGGGGCGGGGACAGATACGCAGTATTTT.

The chain is built from TRBV7-8 and TRBJ1-6, with 10 positions matching TRBD1. The trim removed 5 bases at V and 9 bases at J, leaving 4 bases unmatched. The CDR3 contains 14 residues. Germline loops: CDR1 SGHVS, CDR2 FQNEAQ. CDR3 protein: CASSIDRGRSPLHF. The CDR3 bases are TGTGCCAGCAGCATTGACAGGGGGCGTTCACCCCTCCACTTT.

The chain has TRBV5-8 and TRBJ2-3; possibly TRBD2 for D (5 bases). V was cut by 4 bases and J by 4 bases, with 13 bases left in between. The CDR3 has 14 residues. The germline CDR1 and CDR2 sequences are SGHTS and YDEGEE. CDR3 in DNA: TGTGCCAGCAGCCCCGCCCGGGGTGCAGATACGCAGTATTTT. Translation gives CASSPARGADTQYF.

The chain couples TRBV5-1 to TRBJ1-2; 11 nucleotides align to TRBD1. V was pared by 4 bases and J by 6 bases, with 5 bases of the junction left unmatched. CDR3 length: 14 amino acids. The germline CDR1 and CDR2 sequences are SGHRS and YFSETQ. DNA of the CDR3: TGCGCCAGCAGCAAAGGACAGGGGGCGAATGGCTACACCTTC. This gives the protein CASSKGQGANGYTF.

The chain combines TRBV6-5 with TRBJ2-3; 8 bases fit TRBD2. J gave up 4 bases and V 7 bases, and 7 bases lay outside the gene matches. CDR3 size: 14 residues. Looked up from germline, CDR1 is MNHEY and CDR2 is SVGAGI. The CDR3 sequence is CASISSGRPDTQYF. DNA for the CDR3: TGTGCCAGCATATCAAGCGGGAGACCAGATACGCAGTATTTT.

This chain connects TRBV7-2 to TRBJ1-2; 7 bases are shared with TRBD1. The CDR3 spans 13 residues. Trimming removed 5 bases from V and 5 bases from J; junction bases left unmatched: 5. Germline CDR1 and CDR2: SGHTA and FQGNSA. CDR3 sequence reads: CASSLGTDYGYTF. The CDR3 DNA reads TGTGCCAGCAGCCTTGGGACAGATTATGGCTACACCTTC.

The genes are TRBV5-4 and TRBJ2-3; TRBD2 is a possible D gene (5 bases). V was trimmed by 0 bases and J by 1 base, leaving 12 bases between them. This CDR3 has 16 residues. Germline V gene sequence: CDR1 SGHNT, CDR2 YYREEE (reference sequence). The DNA of the CDR3 is TGTGCCAGCAGCTTGGGGGCGGGCATTCGCACAGATACGCAGTATTTT. Translating gives CASSLGAGIRTDTQYF.

This clone came up once. The chain carries TRBV5-4 and TRBJ2-7; weak D call: TRBD2 (5 bases). Germline values: CDR1 SGHNT, CDR2 YYREEE (reference sequence). V was pared by 1 base and J by 5 bases, with 10 bases between. The CDR3 is 13 residues long. The CDR3 here is CASSLPGKDEQYF. Written as DNA, the CDR3 is TGTGCCAGCAGCTTGCCCGGGAAGGACGAGCAGTACTTC.